Included here is one T cell receptor beta chain sequence, with context. The antigen is unknown. The data stem from a study of post-analysis software for immune sequencing data. Presence of unique molecular identifiers characterized the TCR beta cDNA libraries. TCRdb reprocessed the PCR reads via MiXCR and lists one record per CDR3 protein. The repertoire holds about 810,000 distinct CDR3 sequences, with roughly 58% as singletons. This CDR3 is 15 amino acids long. V lost 0 bases to trimming and J lost 2 bases, with 10 bases between them. Germline CDR1 and CDR2: MGHRA and YSYEKL. Study-wide points: Strong co-clustering by F measure linked samples that shared a preparation batch. Four to six TRBV segments were more frequent in patients than controls; TRBV5-6, TRBV5-1 and TRBV20-1 belonged to this group.

The chain recombines TRBV4-1 with TRBJ1-2; the D gene is possibly TRBD1 (5 bases). The sequence derives from a girl under 18 with multiple sclerosis. The sequencing input was blood. CDR3: CASSQDGTVNYGYTF. The CDR3 DNA reads as TGCGCCAGCAGCCAAGACGGGACGGTGAACTATGGCTACACCTTC.